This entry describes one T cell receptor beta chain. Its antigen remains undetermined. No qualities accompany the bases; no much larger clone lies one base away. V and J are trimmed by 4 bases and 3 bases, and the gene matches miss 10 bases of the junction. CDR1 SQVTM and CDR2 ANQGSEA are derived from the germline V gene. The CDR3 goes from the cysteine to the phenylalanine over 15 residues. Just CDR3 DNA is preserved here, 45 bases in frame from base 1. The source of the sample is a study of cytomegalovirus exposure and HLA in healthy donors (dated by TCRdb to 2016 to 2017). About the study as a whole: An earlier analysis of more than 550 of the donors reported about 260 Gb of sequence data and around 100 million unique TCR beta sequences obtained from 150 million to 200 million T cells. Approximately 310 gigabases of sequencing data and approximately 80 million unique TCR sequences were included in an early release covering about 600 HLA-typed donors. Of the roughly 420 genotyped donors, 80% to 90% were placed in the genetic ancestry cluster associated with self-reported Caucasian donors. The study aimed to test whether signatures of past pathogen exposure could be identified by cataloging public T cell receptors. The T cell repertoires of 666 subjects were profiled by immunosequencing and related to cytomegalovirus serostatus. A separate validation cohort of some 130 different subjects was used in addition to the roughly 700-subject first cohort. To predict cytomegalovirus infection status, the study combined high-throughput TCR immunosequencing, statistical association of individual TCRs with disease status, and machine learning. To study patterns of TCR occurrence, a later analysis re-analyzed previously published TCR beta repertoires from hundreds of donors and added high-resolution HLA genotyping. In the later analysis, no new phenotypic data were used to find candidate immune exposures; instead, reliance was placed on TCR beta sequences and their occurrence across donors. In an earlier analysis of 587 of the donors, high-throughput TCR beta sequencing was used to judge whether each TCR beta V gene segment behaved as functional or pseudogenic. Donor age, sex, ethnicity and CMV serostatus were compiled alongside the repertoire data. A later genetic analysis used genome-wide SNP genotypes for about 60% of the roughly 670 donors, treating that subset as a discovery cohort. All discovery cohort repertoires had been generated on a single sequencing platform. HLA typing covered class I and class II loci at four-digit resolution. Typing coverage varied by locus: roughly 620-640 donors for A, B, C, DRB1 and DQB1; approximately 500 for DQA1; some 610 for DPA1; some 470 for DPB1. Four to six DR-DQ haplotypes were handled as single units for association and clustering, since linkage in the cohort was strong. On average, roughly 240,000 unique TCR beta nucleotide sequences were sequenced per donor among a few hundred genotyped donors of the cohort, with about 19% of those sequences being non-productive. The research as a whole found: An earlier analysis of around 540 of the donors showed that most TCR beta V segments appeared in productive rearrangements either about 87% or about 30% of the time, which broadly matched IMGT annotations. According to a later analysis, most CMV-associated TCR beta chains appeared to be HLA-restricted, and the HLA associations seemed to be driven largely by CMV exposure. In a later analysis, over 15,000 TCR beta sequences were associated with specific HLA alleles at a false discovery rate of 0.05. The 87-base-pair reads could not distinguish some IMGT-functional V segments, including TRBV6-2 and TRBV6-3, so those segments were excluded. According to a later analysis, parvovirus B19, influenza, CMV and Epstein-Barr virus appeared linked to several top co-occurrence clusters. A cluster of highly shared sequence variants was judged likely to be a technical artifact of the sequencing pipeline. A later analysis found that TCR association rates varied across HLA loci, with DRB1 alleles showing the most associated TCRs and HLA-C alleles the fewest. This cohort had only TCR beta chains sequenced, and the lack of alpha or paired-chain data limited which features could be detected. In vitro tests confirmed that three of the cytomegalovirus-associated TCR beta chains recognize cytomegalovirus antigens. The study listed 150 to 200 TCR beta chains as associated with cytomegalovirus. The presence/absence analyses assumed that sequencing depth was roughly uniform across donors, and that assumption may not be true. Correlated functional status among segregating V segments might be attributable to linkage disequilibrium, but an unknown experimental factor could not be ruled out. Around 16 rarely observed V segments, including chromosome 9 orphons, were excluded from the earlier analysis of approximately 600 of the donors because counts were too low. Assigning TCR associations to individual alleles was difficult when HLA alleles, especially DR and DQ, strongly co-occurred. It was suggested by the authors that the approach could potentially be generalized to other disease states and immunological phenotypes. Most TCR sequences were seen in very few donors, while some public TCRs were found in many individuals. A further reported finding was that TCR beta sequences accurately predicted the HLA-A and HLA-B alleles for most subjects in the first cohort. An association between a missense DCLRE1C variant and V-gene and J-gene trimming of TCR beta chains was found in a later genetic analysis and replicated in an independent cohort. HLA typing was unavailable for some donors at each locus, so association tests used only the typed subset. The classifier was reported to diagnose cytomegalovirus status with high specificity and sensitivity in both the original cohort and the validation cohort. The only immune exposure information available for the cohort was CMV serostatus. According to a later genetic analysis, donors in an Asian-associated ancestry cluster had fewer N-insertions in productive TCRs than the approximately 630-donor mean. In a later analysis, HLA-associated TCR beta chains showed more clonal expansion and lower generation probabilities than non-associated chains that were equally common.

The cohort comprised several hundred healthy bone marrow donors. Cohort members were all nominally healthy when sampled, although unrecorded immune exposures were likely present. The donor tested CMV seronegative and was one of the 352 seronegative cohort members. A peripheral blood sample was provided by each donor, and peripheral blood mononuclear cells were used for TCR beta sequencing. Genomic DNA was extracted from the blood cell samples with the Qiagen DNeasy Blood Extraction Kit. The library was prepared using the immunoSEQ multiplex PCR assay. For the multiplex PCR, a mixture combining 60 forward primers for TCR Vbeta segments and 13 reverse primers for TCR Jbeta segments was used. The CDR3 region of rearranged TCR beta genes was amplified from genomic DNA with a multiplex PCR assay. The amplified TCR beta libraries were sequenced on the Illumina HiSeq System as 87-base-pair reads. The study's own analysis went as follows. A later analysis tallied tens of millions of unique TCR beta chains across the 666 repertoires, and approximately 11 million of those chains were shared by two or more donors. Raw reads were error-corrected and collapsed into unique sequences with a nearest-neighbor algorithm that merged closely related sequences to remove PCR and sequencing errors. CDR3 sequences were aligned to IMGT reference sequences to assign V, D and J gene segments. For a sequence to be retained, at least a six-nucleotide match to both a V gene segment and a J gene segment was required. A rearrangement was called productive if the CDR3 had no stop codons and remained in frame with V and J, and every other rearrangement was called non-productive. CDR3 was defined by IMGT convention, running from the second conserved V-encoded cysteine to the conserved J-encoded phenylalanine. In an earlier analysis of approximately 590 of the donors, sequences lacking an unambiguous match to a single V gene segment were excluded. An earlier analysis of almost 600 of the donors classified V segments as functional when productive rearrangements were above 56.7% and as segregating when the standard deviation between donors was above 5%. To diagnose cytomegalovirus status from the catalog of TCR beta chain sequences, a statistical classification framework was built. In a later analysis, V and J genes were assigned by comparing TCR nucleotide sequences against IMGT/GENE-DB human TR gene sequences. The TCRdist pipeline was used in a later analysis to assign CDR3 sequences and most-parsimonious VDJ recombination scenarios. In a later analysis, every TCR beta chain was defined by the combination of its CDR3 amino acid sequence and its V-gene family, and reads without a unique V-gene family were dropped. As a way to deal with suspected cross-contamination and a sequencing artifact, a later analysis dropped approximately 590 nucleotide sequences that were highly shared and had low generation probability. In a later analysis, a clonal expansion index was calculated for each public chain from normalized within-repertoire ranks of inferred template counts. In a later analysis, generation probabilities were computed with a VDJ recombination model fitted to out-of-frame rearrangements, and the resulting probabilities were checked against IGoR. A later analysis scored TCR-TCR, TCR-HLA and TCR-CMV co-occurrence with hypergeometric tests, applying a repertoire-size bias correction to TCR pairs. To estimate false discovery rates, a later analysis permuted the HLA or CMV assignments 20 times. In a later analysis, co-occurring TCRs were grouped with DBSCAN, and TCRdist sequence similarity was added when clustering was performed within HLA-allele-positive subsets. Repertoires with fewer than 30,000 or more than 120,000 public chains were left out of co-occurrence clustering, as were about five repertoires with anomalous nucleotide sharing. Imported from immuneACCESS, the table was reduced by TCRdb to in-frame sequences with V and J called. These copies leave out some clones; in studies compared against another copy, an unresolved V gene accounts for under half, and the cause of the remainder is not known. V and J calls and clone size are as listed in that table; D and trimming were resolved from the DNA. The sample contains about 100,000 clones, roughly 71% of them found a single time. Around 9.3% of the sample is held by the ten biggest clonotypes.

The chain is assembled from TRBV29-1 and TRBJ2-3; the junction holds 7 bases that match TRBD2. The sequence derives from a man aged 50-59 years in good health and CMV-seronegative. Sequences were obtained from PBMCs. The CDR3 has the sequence CSVVVRGAGTDTQYF. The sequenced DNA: TGCAGCGTTGTGGTGAGGGGAGCGGGGACAGATACGCAGTATTTT.